One T cell receptor beta chain is described in this entry. This clone has more than one count but fewer than ten. What this receptor recognizes is not known. The record has no base qualities; no much larger clone is one base away. CDR1 and CDR2 (SGDLS, YYNGEE) derive from the germline V gene. The CDR3 covers 15 residues, taking in both the cysteine and the phenylalanine. The DNA shown is the 45-base CDR3, in frame from base 1. For this chain, trimming is 0 bases at the V end and 6 bases at the J end, and the number of junction bases without a gene match is 5. Library creation used the immunoSEQ multiplex PCR assay. As for the authors' bioinformatics: To diagnose cytomegalovirus status from the catalog of TCR beta chain sequences, a statistical classification framework was built. Not all clones reach the TCRdb copy of this immuneACCESS table, which keeps in-frame sequences only. Checked studies attribute under half of the gap to unresolved V genes and leave the rest unexplained. From that table come the V and J calls and clone size; the DNA was used to work out D and trimming. This sample lists roughly 180,000 clones; roughly 84% were detected once. The leading ten clones occupy over 5.5% of the sample.

This specimen belongs to a study of cytomegalovirus exposure and HLA in healthy donors (dated by TCRdb to about 2017). Context from the whole study: According to a later analysis, one platform produced both the 110 or so validation repertoires and the 720 or so repertoires of the first cohort. The study aimed to test whether signatures of past pathogen exposure could be identified by cataloging public T cell receptors. A separate validation cohort of over a hundred different subjects was used in addition to the 666-subject first cohort. The study combined high-throughput TCR immunosequencing, statistical association of individual TCRs with disease status, and machine learning to predict cytomegalovirus infection status. Study-wide conclusions, independent of this receptor: In the study, 164 TCR beta chains were listed as associated with cytomegalovirus. While some public TCRs were present in many individuals, most TCR sequences turned up only very rarely across donors. According to the authors, the approach could potentially be generalized to other disease states and immunological phenotypes. Cytomegalovirus status was reported to be diagnosed by the classifier with high specificity and sensitivity in both the original and validation cohorts. A later analysis lacked HLA typing for the validation cohort, so it scored co-occurrence in that cohort across all 120 repertoires. In a later analysis, TCRs clustered in the first cohort were found to also tend to co-occur in the roughly 130 validation repertoires, with 85% to 95% of cluster scores above 0. A few of the identified cytomegalovirus-associated TCR beta chains were confirmed in vitro to be specific for cytomegalovirus antigens.

Separate from the approximately 670-subject first cohort, the validation cohort of roughly 120 subjects was the group to which the donors belonged. This TCR came from a man aged 18 to 30 in good health and CMV-seropositive. Sequencing input: PBMCs. This receptor chain uses TRBV9 and TRBJ2-3; 9 bases in the junction line up with TRBD2. The DNA sequence is TGTGCCAGCAGCGTAGTAGTAGCGGGAGTGGATACGCAGTATTTT. The translation is CASSVVVAGVDTQYF.